A selection of T cell receptor beta chains follows, all from one sample in a study of identical twins' blood T cells. A single record per CDR3 protein comes from TCRdb applying MiXCR to the 5' RACE reads. The repertoire has 300,000 to 400,000 distinct CDR3 sequences, around 30% of them found once; the top ten carry roughly 5.5%. The sequenced sample was PBMCs. The receptors were gathered from a woman aged 18-49 years in good health. The CDR3 runs from the conserved cysteine through the conserved F or W. A D gene is named only where the DNA matches it firmly. Clone size is shown for a subset of rows, as once, few, many or a class of expanded clone.

size	V	D	J	DNA	CDR3
few	TRBV6-5	TRBD2	TRBJ2-1	TGTGCCAGCAGTCCCTGGACTAGCGGGGGCCTTGGTGAGCAGTTCTTC	CASSPWTSGGLGEQFF
few	TRBV5-1	.	TRBJ1-3	TGCGCCAGCAGCTTGGCCGGGGGCTCTGGAAACACCATATATTTT	CASSLAGGSGNTIYF
.	TRBV10-2	TRBD1	TRBJ2-1	TGCGCCAGCAGTCTAGACAGGGCCTCCTACAATGAGCAGTTCTTC	CASSLDRASYNEQFF
few	TRBV19	.	TRBJ1-5	TGTGCCAGTAACGAGGGGATGGACCATCAGCCCCAGCATTTT	CASNEGMDHQPQHF
.	TRBV4-2	TRBD1	TRBJ1-1	TGTGCCGGCAGCCCACTTAAGGGACAGGGGAGCACTGAAGCTTTCTTT	CAGSPLKGQGSTEAFF
.	TRBV9	.	TRBJ2-3	TGTGCCAGCAGCGACGACTCTGATACGCAGTATTTT	CASSDDSDTQYF
few	TRBV28	.	TRBJ2-3	TGTGCCAGCCTCACTACAGGAGATACGCAGTATTTT	CASLTTGDTQYF
few	TRBV20-1	TRBD2	TRBJ2-1	TGCAGTGCTAGAGATGACCTAGCGGGGGGACCGTCCTACAATGAGCAGTTCTTC	CSARDDLAGGPSYNEQFF
.	TRBV6-1	.	TRBJ2-3	TGTGCAGCAGCGGTAGTAGGCACAGATACGCAGTATTTT	CAAAVVGTDTQYF
.	TRBV5-1	.	TRBJ1-1	TGCGCCAGCAGACACACAGGTTACACTGAAGCTTTCTTT	CASRHTGYTEAFF
.	TRBV20-1	TRBD2	TRBJ2-3	TGCAGTGGCAGACTAGCAGATACGCATTATTTT	CSGRLADTHYF
many	TRBV2	.	TRBJ1-2	TGTGCCAGGAGGGGGGTTACTGACTATGGCTACACCTTC	CARRGVTDYGYTF
few	TRBV29-1	.	TRBJ2-1	TGCAGCGTTGTCCCGCGCGGGACGGAAAATGAGCAGTTCTTC	CSVVPRGTENEQFF
.	TRBV20-1	TRBD1	TRBJ1-2	TGCAGTGCTAGAGACATGACAGGGTGGCCTAACTATGGCTACACCTTC	CSARDMTGWPNYGYTF
.	TRBV6-5	TRBD2	TRBJ2-1	TGTGCCAGCAGTTACTCGACTAGCGGGAGACTCTACAATGAGCAGTTCTTC	CASSYSTSGRLYNEQFF
few	TRBV29-1	.	TRBJ1-5	TGCAGCGTTGTTTCGGGGGACGATCAGCCCCAGCATTTT	CSVVSGDDQPQHF
few	TRBV5-1	.	TRBJ1-3	TGCGCCAGCAGCTCGGGAGGGGCCGTCTGGAACACCATATATTTT	CASSSGGAVWNTIYF
.	TRBV6-2/TRBV6-3	.	TRBJ1-1	TGTGCCAGCAGTTACTCGTCGGGGGGCACTGAAGCTTTCTTT	CASSYSSGGTEAFF
many	TRBV18	.	TRBJ2-7	TGTGCCAGCTCACCCTCCGGGCCCCGGAACGAGCAGTACTTC	CASSPSGPRNEQYF
.	TRBV11-1	.	TRBJ2-5	TGTGCCAGCAGCTTATCAACCTTGGGGTGGACCCAGTACTTC	CASSLSTLGWTQYF
.	TRBV10-3	.	TRBJ2-3	TGTGCCATCAGTGATGCCAGAGAAGATACGCAGTATTTT	CAISDAREDTQYF
.	TRBV6-2/TRBV6-3	.	TRBJ1-5	TGTGCCAGCAGTTACCTTGGGGCAGTTCAGCCCCAGCATTTT	CASSYLGAVQPQHF
few	TRBV14	.	TRBJ1-2	TGTGCCAGCAGCCGACAGGCGTCTAACTATGGCCACACCTTC	CASSRQASNYGHTF
few	TRBV4-1	TRBD2	TRBJ2-1	TGCGCCAGCAGCCCCGGGACTAGCAATGAGCAGTTCTTC	CASSPGTSNEQFF
few	TRBV12-3/TRBV12-4	.	TRBJ2-7	TGTGCCAGCAGTCCCCAAGGCTTGTCCTACGAGCAGTACTTC	CASSPQGLSYEQYF
few	TRBV20-1	.	TRBJ1-6	TGCAGTGCTAGATCGGGCAGCAATAATTCACCCCTCCACTTT	CSARSGSNNSPLHF